A single sample is the source of the 11 T cell receptor beta chains below, sequenced in a study of T-cell memory formation after mild COVID-19. TCRdb re-called the 5' RACE reads through MiXCR, storing one row per CDR3 protein. Altogether hundreds of thousands of distinct CDR3 sequences are present, 20% being singletons, with the ten largest covering around 8%. Specimen: PBMCs or a T cell subset sorted from them (not recorded which). These receptors were obtained from an adult woman who had mild COVID-19 (a few samples of this study predate the infection). Cell type and time point are not known.

The table lists this clonotype with many counts. The chain couples TRBV7-2 to TRBJ2-6; no clear D gene. Deletions cut 1 base from V and 4 bases from J, with 8 bases between. Germline CDR1 and CDR2: SGHTA and FQGNSA. The CDR3 is 15 residues long. The CDR3 is CASSLGGAGANVLTF. The CDR3 nucleotides read TGTGCCAGCAGCTTAGGGGGTGCGGGGGCCAACGTCCTGACTTTC.

The chain links TRBV12-3 or TRBV12-4 to TRBJ2-6; maybe TRBD1 (6 bases). The CDR3 is 15 residues long. The germline V and J ends were trimmed by 5 bases and 4 bases, with 12 bases remaining between them. CDR3 amino acids: CASSQTGIGANVLTF. DNA for the CDR3: TGTGCCAGCAGTCAAACAGGGATAGGGGCCAACGTCCTGACTTTC.

The rearrangement links TRBV20-1 to TRBJ2-7, with 8 bases that match TRBD1. V lost 1 base, J lost 3 bases, and 11 bases stayed unmatched. The CDR3 has 16 amino acids. The germline CDR1 and CDR2 sequences are DFQATT and SNEGSKA (reference sequence). The CDR3 reads CSARGGGRGQIYEQYF. As DNA, the CDR3 is TGCAGTGCTAGAGGTGGGGGCAGGGGGCAGATCTACGAGCAGTACTTC.

This clonotype was detected a few times. V and J are TRBV28 and TRBJ1-2; the match to TRBD1 covers 8 bases. The germline CDR1 and CDR2 sequences are MDHEN and SYDVKM. Trimming took 7 bases from V and 4 from J; bases not matched to a gene: 11. The CDR3 covers 15 residues. The CDR3 protein is CASTLRDRFSYGYTF. CDR3 nucleotide sequence: TGTGCCAGCACCCTAAGGGACAGGTTTAGCTATGGCTACACCTTC.

The CDR3 loop is CASSLGVAGGNEQYF. The CDR3 nucleotides read TGTGCCAGCAGCCTCGGGGTAGCGGGAGGTAACGAGCAGTACTTC. The chain has TRBV12-3 or TRBV12-4 and TRBJ2-7, with 10 bases that match TRBD2. The trim removed 6 bases at V and 5 bases at J, leaving 10 bases unmatched. The CDR3 has 15 residues.

The chain links TRBV29-1 to TRBJ2-5, with D unclear. Trimming left V 4 bases short and J 1 base short, with 10 bases between. Looked up from germline, CDR1 is SQVTM and CDR2 is ANQGSEA. This CDR3 is 13 amino acids long. The CDR3 spells CSVGEAAQETQYF. The CDR3 coding sequence is TGCAGCGTTGGTGAGGCGGCCCAAGAGACCCAGTACTTC.

This chain connects TRBV7-9 to TRBJ1-2; 7 bases are a match to TRBD1. Trimming removed 5 bases from V and 6 bases from J; junction bases left unmatched: 6. The CDR3 is 13 amino acids. Per germline, CDR1 SEHNR and CDR2 FQNEAQ (reference sequence). The CDR3 is CASSQGGRDGYTF. DNA of the CDR3: TGTGCCAGCAGCCAGGGGGGTAGGGATGGCTACACCTTC.

The rearrangement uses TRBV29-1 and TRBJ2-1; 7 bases agree with TRBD1. There are 14 residues in the CDR3. Germline lookup yields CDR1 SQVTM and CDR2 ANQGSEA. V lost 3 bases, J lost 6 bases, and 8 bases stayed unmatched. The CDR3 DNA follows: TGCAGCGTTGAGGTGAGGGGGCTGGTCAATGAGCAGTTCTTC. This translates into CSVEVRGLVNEQFF.

This clonotype has more than one count but fewer than ten. The rearrangement links TRBV20-1 to TRBJ2-7; tentative D call: TRBD1 (5 bases). Per germline, CDR1 DFQATT and CDR2 SNEGSKA (reference sequence). The germline V and J ends were trimmed by 1 base and 5 bases, with 12 bases remaining between them. This CDR3 region has 13 residues. CDR3 residues: CSARGGRVHEQYF. DNA for the CDR3: TGCAGTGCTAGAGGGGGCAGGGTCCACGAGCAGTACTTC.

The V and J genes are TRBV5-6 and TRBJ2-3, with D hard to call. V lost 2 bases and J lost 0, with 13 bases in between. Germline CDR1 reads SGHDT; CDR2 reads YYEEEE. The CDR3 loop spans 16 amino acids. The CDR3 region is CASSFPHETSTDTQYF. CDR3 sequence (DNA): TGTGCCAGCAGCTTCCCCCATGAGACTAGCACAGATACGCAGTATTTT.

This clonotype was found a few times. The rearrangement uses TRBV3-1 and TRBJ1-6, with TRBD1 as a possible D gene (5 bases). Germline assignment: CDR1 LGHDT and CDR2 YNNKEL (reference sequence). Trimming left V 1 base short and J 8 bases short, with 9 bases between. This CDR3 is 14 amino acids long. In DNA, the CDR3 is TGTGCCAGCAGCCAAGTGGGAGGGGATTCACCCCTCCACTTT. This translates into CASSQVGGDSPLHF.